This TCR beta chain is drawn from a study of post-analysis software for immune sequencing data. The CDR3 has 15 residues. Unique-molecular-identifier-tagged TCR beta cDNA libraries were used. TCRdb passed the PCR reads through MiXCR, listing each CDR3 protein once. The repertoire has 800,000 to 950,000 distinct CDR3 sequences, about 57% of them found once; the top ten carry about 4.8%. Remarks on this clonotype: The antigen remains undetermined.

General study findings and limits: Patients showed TRBV5-6, TRBV5-1 and TRBV20-1 among several TRBV segments more frequent than in controls.

This receptor was obtained from a girl between 10 and 17 years old with multiple sclerosis. Specimen: blood. The rearrangement joins TRBV12-3 or TRBV12-4 to TRBJ2-4, with 8 bases identical to TRBD1. The end of the DNA aligns better with TRBJ2-5, so the J call may be wrong. Here the CDR3 reads CASSANRGTRETQYF. CDR3 sequence (DNA): TGTGCCAGCAGTGCTAACAGGGGGACCCGCGAGACCCAGTACTTC.